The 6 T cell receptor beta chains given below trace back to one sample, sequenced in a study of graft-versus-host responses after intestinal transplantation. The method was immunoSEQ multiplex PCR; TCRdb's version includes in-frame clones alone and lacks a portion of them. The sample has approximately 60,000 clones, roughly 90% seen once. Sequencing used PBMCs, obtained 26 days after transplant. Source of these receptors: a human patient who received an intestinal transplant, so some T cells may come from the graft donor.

As DNA, the CDR3 is TGTGCCAGCATGGGTCTAGGTACAAACACTGAAGCTTTCTTT. Protein product: CASMGLGTNTEAFF. The V call is TRBV27, the J call TRBJ1-1, with D hard to call. CDR3 length equals 14 residues. Germline lookup yields CDR1 MNHEY and CDR2 SMNVEV (reference sequence). The germline V and J ends were trimmed by 7 bases and 2 bases, with 14 bases remaining between them.

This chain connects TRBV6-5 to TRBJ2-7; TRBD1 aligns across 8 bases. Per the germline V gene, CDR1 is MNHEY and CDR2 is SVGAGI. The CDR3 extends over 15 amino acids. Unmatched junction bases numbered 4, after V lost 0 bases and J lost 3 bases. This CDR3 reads CASSYSTRGHYEQYF. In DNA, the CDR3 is TGTGCCAGCAGTTACTCGACCAGGGGGCACTACGAGCAGTACTTC.

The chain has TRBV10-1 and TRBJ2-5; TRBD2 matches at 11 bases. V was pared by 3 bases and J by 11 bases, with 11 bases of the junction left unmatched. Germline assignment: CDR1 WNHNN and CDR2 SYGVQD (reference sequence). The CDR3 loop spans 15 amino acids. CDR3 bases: TGCGCCAGCAGTGACCCCGGACTAGCGGGTAAGTTACAGTACTTC. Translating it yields CASSDPGLAGKLQYF.

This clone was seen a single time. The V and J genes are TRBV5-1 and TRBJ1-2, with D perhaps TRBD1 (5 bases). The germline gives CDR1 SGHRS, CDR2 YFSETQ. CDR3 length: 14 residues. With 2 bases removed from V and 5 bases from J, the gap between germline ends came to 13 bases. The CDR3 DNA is TGCGCCAGCAGCTTCGCAGGGCTGGGGTATGGCTACACCTTC. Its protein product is CASSFAGLGYGYTF. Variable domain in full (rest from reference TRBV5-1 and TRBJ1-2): KAGVTQTPRYLIKTRGQQVTLSCSPISGHRSVSWYQQTPGQGLQFLFEYFSETQRNKGNFPGRFSGRQFSNSRSEMNVSTLELGDSALYLCASSFAGLGYGYTFGSGTRLTVV.

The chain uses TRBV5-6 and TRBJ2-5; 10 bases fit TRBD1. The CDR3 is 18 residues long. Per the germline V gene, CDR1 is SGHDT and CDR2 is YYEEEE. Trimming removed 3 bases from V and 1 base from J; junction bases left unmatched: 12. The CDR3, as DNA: TGTGCCAGCAGCTCCCGTCCCGGGACAGGGGCGATCCAAGAGACCCAGTACTTC. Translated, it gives CASSSRPGTGAIQETQYF.

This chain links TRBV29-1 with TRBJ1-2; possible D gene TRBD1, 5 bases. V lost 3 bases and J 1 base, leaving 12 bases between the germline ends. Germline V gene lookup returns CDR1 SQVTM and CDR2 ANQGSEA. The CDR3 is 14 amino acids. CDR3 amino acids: CSVEGEDSNYGYTF. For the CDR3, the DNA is TGCAGCGTTGAGGGCGAAGACAGTAACTATGGCTACACCTTC.